This T cell receptor (beta chain) stems from a study of blood T cell repertoires in COVID-19. The wider study: Collection of acute and convalescent COVID-19 samples took place in the United States, Italy and Spain. Nucleic acid was either cDNA or gDNA, and it came from T cells, B-cell-depleted T cells, or PBMCs.

Trimming took off 0 bases at V and 6 bases at J, with 10 bases between the two ends. From germline, CDR1 is SGHRS and CDR2 YFSETQ. The CDR3 length is 14 residues. Study processing details: Reference gene primer amplification gave nucleated cell count estimates. The method was immunoSEQ multiplex PCR; TCRdb's version includes in-frame clones alone and lacks a portion of them. D and trimming come from the DNA, and the V and J calls and clone size come from that table. The table has about 500,000 clones, roughly 87% seen once. The chain has TRBV5-1 and TRBJ2-1; D is perhaps TRBD2 (5 bases). The sequence derives from a man in his late teens or twenties with COVID-19, enrolled during active disease. The sequenced material came from peripheral blood. CDR3 in amino acids: CASSLGPSLNEQFF. The CDR3 DNA reads TGCGCCAGCAGCTTGGGCCCTAGCCTCAATGAGCAGTTCTTC.